Below, one T cell receptor beta chain is given with its context. The data stem from a study of T cell changes during pregnancy in multiple sclerosis. Clones were sequenced by immunoSEQ multiplex PCR, and TCRdb holds only the in-frame ones, with some missing. The table lists more than 45,000 clones, 93% of them singletons. This sequence originates from a female donor with multiple sclerosis, enrolled in a pregnancy study. This specimen consisted of CD8+ T cells from peripheral blood mononuclear cells, obtained in the second trimester of pregnancy.

In DNA form, the CDR3 reads TGTGCCTGGAGTGTACTGGGGACAAGGTTGAGCACTGAAGCTTTCTTT. This translates into CAWSVLGTRLSTEAFF. The V call is TRBV30, the J call TRBJ1-1; possible D gene TRBD1, 6 bases. This CDR3 region has 16 residues. From germline, CDR1 is GTSNPN and CDR2 SVGIG (reference sequence). Trimming removed 0 bases at V and 4 bases at J, with 18 bases between.